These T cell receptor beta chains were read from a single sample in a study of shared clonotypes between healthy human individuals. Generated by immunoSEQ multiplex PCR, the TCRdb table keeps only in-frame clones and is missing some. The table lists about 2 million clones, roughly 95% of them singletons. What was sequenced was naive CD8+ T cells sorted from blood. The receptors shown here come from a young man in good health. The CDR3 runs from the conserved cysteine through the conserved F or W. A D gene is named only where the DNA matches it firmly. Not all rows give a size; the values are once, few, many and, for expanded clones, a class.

CDR3 protein: CASSVEGGTNEKLFF
CDR3 DNA: TGTGCCAGCAGCGTCGAAGGGGGCACTAATGAAAAACTGTTTTTT
D gene: TRBD1
J gene: TRBJ1-4
V gene: TRBV9
clone size: .

CDR3 protein: CATSSDRLAARTYEQYF
CDR3 DNA: TGTGCCACCAGCAGTGACCGACTAGCTGCACGGACCTACGAGCAGTACTTC
D gene: TRBD2
J gene: TRBJ2-7
V gene: TRBV15
clone size: few

CDR3 protein: CASSFLDSYEQYF
CDR3 DNA: TGCGCCAGCAGCTTTCTCGATAGCTACGAGCAGTACTTC
D gene: .
J gene: TRBJ2-7
V gene: TRBV5-1
clone size: once

CDR3 protein: CASSFGPTYEQYF
CDR3 DNA: TGTGCCAGTAGTTTTGGCCCAACTTACGAGCAGTACTTC
D gene: .
J gene: TRBJ2-7
V gene: TRBV19
clone size: .

CDR3 protein: CASSYSGSGTEAFF
CDR3 DNA: TGTGCCAGCAGTTACTCAGGCTCGGGGACTGAAGCTTTCTTT
D gene: .
J gene: TRBJ1-1
V gene: TRBV6-5
clone size: .

CDR3 protein: CASSVNLQTGNTDTQYF
CDR3 DNA: TGTGCCAGCAGCGTAAACTTACAGACTGGGAACACAGATACGCAGTATTTT
D gene: .
J gene: TRBJ2-3
V gene: TRBV9
clone size: .

CDR3 protein: CASINASSGANVLTF
CDR3 DNA: TGTGCCAGCATCAATGCGAGCTCTGGGGCCAACGTCCTGACTTTC
D gene: .
J gene: TRBJ2-6
V gene: TRBV7-9
clone size: .

CDR3 protein: CASSPTKGGKSSYEQYF
CDR3 DNA: TGTGCCAGCAGCCCAACAAAAGGGGGGAAGAGCTCCTACGAGCAGTACTTC
D gene: .
J gene: TRBJ2-7
V gene: TRBV13
clone size: .

CDR3 protein: CASSPLAGDSYNEQFF
CDR3 DNA: TGCGCCAGCAGCCCTCTAGCGGGAGACTCCTACAATGAGCAGTTCTTC
D gene: TRBD2
J gene: TRBJ2-1
V gene: TRBV4-3
clone size: .

CDR3 protein: CASSLQAYYEQYF
CDR3 DNA: TGTGCCAGCAGCTTGCAGGCTTACTACGAGCAGTACTTC
D gene: .
J gene: TRBJ2-7
V gene: TRBV5-6
clone size: .

CDR3 protein: CASSATGDPFTGELFF
CDR3 DNA: TGTGCCAGCAGTGCGACAGGAGATCCTTTCACCGGGGAGCTGTTTTTT
D gene: .
J gene: TRBJ2-2
V gene: TRBV28
clone size: .

CDR3 protein: CASSLDRGYEQYF
CDR3 DNA: TGTGCCAGCAGCTTGGACAGGGGGTACGAGCAGTACTTC
D gene: TRBD1
J gene: TRBJ2-7
V gene: TRBV5-4
clone size: .

CDR3 protein: CSVDGGDSPRGEQYF
CDR3 DNA: TGCAGCGTGGACGGGGGAGATTCCCCTCGGGGCGAGCAGTACTTC
D gene: .
J gene: TRBJ2-7
V gene: TRBV29-1
clone size: once

CDR3 protein: CASGPIATEAFF
CDR3 DNA: TGTGCCAGCGGCCCAATTGCCACTGAAGCTTTCTTT
D gene: .
J gene: TRBJ1-1
V gene: TRBV28
clone size: .

CDR3 protein: CASSYSSGVIGNEQFF
CDR3 DNA: TGTGCCAGCAGTTACTCGAGCGGGGTCATCGGCAATGAGCAGTTCTTC
D gene: TRBD2
J gene: TRBJ2-1
V gene: TRBV6-5
clone size: .

CDR3 protein: CASSLGPASGSFAGELFF
CDR3 DNA: TGTGCCAGCAGCTTAGGCCCGGCTAGCGGGAGTTTCGCCGGGGAGCTGTTTTTT
D gene: TRBD2
J gene: TRBJ2-2
V gene: TRBV13
clone size: .

CDR3 protein: CASSGVYYGYTF
CDR3 DNA: TGTGCCAGCAGCGGGGTTTACTATGGCTACACCTTC
D gene: .
J gene: TRBJ1-2
V gene: TRBV9
clone size: .

CDR3 protein: CASSQEGELGYEQYF
CDR3 DNA: TGTGCCAGCAGCCAAGAAGGTGAATTGGGCTACGAGCAGTACTTC
D gene: .
J gene: TRBJ2-7
V gene: TRBV4-2
clone size: .

CDR3 protein: CASSLPTVNTEAFF
CDR3 DNA: TGTGCCAGCAGCTTGCCGACAGTGAACACTGAAGCTTTCTTT
D gene: .
J gene: TRBJ1-1
V gene: TRBV5-6
clone size: .

CDR3 protein: CASSGTDGSSYNEQFF
CDR3 DNA: TGTGCCAGCAGCGGTACGGACGGGAGCTCCTACAATGAGCAGTTCTTC
D gene: .
J gene: TRBJ2-1
V gene: TRBV5-6
clone size: .

CDR3 protein: CASSDPSGTPQYF
CDR3 DNA: TGTGCCAGCAGTGACCCTAGCGGGACGCCGCAGTATTTT
D gene: TRBD2
J gene: TRBJ2-3
V gene: TRBV2
clone size: .

CDR3 protein: CASSPTWDQQETQYF
CDR3 DNA: TGTGCCAGCAGCCCCACCTGGGACCAGCAAGAGACCCAGTACTTC
D gene: .
J gene: TRBJ2-5
V gene: TRBV6-5
clone size: once

CDR3 protein: CASSLTAQPSYNEQFF
CDR3 DNA: TGTGCTAGCAGCTTAACTGCACAGCCCTCCTACAATGAGCAGTTCTTC
D gene: .
J gene: TRBJ2-1
V gene: TRBV7-7
clone size: .

CDR3 protein: CASSFQGTYEQYF
CDR3 DNA: TGTGCCAGCAGCTTCCAGGGGACCTACGAGCAGTACTTC
D gene: .
J gene: TRBJ2-7
V gene: TRBV5-5
clone size: few

CDR3 protein: CASSLTVGPTYEQYF
CDR3 DNA: TGTGCCAGCAGTTTAACCGTGGGGCCGACCTACGAGCAGTACTTC
D gene: .
J gene: TRBJ2-7
V gene: TRBV27
clone size: .

CDR3 protein: CASSLESLAALNSPLHF
CDR3 DNA: TGTGCCAGCAGCTTAGAGAGTTTGGCAGCCCTTAATTCACCCCTCCACTTT
D gene: .
J gene: TRBJ1-6
V gene: TRBV7-2
clone size: .

CDR3 protein: CASSLGQGYGYTF
CDR3 DNA: TGTGCCAGCAGTTTGGGGCAGGGCTATGGCTACACCTTC
D gene: .
J gene: TRBJ1-2
V gene: TRBV27
clone size: few

CDR3 protein: CASTSGGGWTEAFF
CDR3 DNA: TGTGCCAGCACCTCAGGGGGGGGTTGGACTGAAGCTTTCTTT
D gene: TRBD1
J gene: TRBJ1-1
V gene: TRBV11-2
clone size: .

CDR3 protein: CASSQVTGRTPLHF
CDR3 DNA: TGTGCCAGCAGCCAAGTAACAGGAAGAACACCCCTCCACTTT
D gene: .
J gene: TRBJ1-6
V gene: TRBV14
clone size: few

CDR3 protein: CASSPTGLRTNYGYTF
CDR3 DNA: TGTGCCAGCAGTCCGACAGGGCTGAGGACTAACTATGGCTACACCTTC
D gene: TRBD1
J gene: TRBJ1-2
V gene: TRBV27
clone size: .

CDR3 protein: CASSESDRENGYTF
CDR3 DNA: TGTGCCAGCAGCGAGTCGGACAGGGAGAATGGCTACACCTTC
D gene: .
J gene: TRBJ1-2
V gene: TRBV21-1
clone size: .

CDR3 protein: CSVVLTDEKLFF
CDR3 DNA: TGCAGCGTTGTGCTTACGGATGAAAAACTGTTTTTT
D gene: .
J gene: TRBJ1-4
V gene: TRBV29-1
clone size: .

CDR3 protein: CASSHDPRRREKLFF
CDR3 DNA: TGCGCCAGCAGCCACGACCCTAGGCGTCGTGAAAAACTGTTTTTT
D gene: .
J gene: TRBJ1-4
V gene: TRBV4-1
clone size: .

CDR3 protein: CASFEGGSSYNSPLHF
CDR3 DNA: TGTGCCAGCTTCGAGGGAGGGAGCTCCTATAATTCACCCCTCCACTTT
D gene: .
J gene: TRBJ1-6
V gene: TRBV5-6
clone size: .

CDR3 protein: CASSSGLAVSTDTQYF
CDR3 DNA: TGTGCCAGCAGCTCGGGACTAGCGGTTAGCACAGATACGCAGTATTTT
D gene: TRBD2
J gene: TRBJ2-3
V gene: TRBV5-6
clone size: .

CDR3 protein: CASSQDDPGNIQYF
CDR3 DNA: TGCGCCAGCAGCCAAGATGACCCGGGAAACATTCAGTACTTC
D gene: .
J gene: TRBJ2-4
V gene: TRBV4-1
clone size: .

CDR3 protein: CASSVNRAQIPIAHEQYF
CDR3 DNA: TGTGCCAGCAGCGTAAACAGGGCCCAAATTCCAATAGCTCACGAGCAGTACTTC
D gene: .
J gene: TRBJ2-7
V gene: TRBV5-4
clone size: .